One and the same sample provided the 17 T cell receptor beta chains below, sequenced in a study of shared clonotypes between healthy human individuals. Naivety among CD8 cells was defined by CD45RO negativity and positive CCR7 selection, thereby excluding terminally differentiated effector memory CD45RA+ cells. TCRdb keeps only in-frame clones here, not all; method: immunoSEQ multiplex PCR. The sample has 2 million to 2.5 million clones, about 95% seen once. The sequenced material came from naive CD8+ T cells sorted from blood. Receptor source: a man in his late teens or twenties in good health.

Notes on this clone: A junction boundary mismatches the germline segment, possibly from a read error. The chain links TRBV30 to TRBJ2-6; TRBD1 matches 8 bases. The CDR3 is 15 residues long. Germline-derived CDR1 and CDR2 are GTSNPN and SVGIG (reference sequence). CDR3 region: CGTGALFSGANVLTF. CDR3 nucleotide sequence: TGCGGGACAGGAGCCCTTTTCTCTGGGGCCAACGTCCTGACTTTC.

The CDR3 DNA is TGTGCCAGCAGTTTAGGAGGGGGGTACACTGAAGCTTTCTTT. It is translated as CASSLGGGYTEAFF. J is TRBJ1-1 and V is TRBV27; D perhaps matches TRBD1 (6 bases). The CDR3 has 14 amino acids. Germline CDR1 is MNHEY and CDR2 is SMNVEV (reference sequence). V was clipped by 2 bases and J by 3 bases, with 10 bases between them.

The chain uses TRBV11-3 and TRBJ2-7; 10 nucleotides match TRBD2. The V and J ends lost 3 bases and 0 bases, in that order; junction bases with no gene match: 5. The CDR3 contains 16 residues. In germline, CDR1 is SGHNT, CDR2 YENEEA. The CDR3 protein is CASSLQLAGLSYEQYF. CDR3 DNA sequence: TGTGCCAGCAGCTTGCAACTAGCGGGGCTCTCCTACGAGCAGTACTTC.

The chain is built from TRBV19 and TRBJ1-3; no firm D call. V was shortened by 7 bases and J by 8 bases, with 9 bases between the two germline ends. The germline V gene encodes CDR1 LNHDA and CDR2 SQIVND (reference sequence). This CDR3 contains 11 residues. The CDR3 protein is CASISADTIYF. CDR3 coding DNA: TGTGCCAGTATCTCGGCGGACACCATATATTTT.

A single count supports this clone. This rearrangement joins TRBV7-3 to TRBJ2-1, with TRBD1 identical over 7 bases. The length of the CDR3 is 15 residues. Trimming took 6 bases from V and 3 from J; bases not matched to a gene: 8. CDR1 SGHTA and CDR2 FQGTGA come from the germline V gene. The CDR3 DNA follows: TGTGCCAGCAGTACCACCGGGACAGTCTACAATGAGCAGTTCTTC. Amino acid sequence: CASSTTGTVYNEQFF. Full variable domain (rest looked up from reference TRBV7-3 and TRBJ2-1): GAGVSQTPSNKVTEKGKYVELRCDPISGHTALYWYRQSLGQGPEFLIYFQGTGAADDSGLPNDRFFAVRPEGSVSTLKIQRTERGDSAVYLCASSTTGTVYNEQFFGPGTRLTVL.

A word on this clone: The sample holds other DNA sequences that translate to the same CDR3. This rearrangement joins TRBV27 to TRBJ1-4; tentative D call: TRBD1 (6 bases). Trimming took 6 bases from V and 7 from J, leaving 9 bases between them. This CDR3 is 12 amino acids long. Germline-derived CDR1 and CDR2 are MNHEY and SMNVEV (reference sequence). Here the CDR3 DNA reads TGTGCCAGCAGCCTAGGGGGTGAAAAACTGTTTTTT. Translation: CASSLGGEKLFF.

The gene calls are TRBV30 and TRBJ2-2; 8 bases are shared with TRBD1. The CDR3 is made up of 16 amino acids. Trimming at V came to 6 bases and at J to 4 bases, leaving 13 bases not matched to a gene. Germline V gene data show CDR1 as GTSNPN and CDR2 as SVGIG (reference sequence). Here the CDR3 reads CACIFPATGVTGELFF. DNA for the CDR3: TGTGCCTGTATTTTTCCGGCGACAGGGGTCACCGGGGAGCTGTTTTTT.

The CDR3 is CASSARNILAGGRPDTQYF. The CDR3 DNA follows: TGTGCCAGCAGTGCCCGAAATATACTAGCGGGGGGGCGTCCAGATACGCAGTATTTT. The chain recombines TRBV27 with TRBJ2-3, with 13 positions matching TRBD2. V lost 5 bases and J lost 4; bases outside the gene matches: 15. Germline-derived CDR1 and CDR2 are MNHEY and SMNVEV (reference sequence). CDR3 length equals 19 residues.

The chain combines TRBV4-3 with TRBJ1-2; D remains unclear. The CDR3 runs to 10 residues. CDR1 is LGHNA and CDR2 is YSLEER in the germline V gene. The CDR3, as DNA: TGCCCGGCTGCTGGTCATGGCTACACCTTC. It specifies CPAAGHGYTF.

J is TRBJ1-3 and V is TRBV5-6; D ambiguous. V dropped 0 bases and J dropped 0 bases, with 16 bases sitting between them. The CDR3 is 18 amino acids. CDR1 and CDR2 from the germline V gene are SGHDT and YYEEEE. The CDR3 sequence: CASSLEFGSLSSGNTIYF. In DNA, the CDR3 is TGTGCCAGCAGCTTGGAGTTCGGCAGCCTTAGCTCTGGAAACACCATATATTTT.

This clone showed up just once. The CDR3 protein is CASNGAGLITEAFF. The DNA for the CDR3 is TGCGCCAGCAATGGGGCGGGTTTAATCACTGAAGCTTTCTTT. The gene calls are TRBV10-1 and TRBJ1-1, with a tentative D call TRBD1 (5 bases). Per germline, CDR1 WNHNN and CDR2 SYGVQD (reference sequence). The CDR3 totals 14 residues. V shed 7 bases and J shed 4 bases, with 16 bases lying between them.

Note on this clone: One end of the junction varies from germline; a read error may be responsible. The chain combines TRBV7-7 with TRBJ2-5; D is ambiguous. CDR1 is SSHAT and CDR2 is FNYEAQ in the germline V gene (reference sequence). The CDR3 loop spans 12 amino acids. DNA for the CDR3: TGTGCTAGCAGCGACCACTCGGAGACCCAGTACTTC. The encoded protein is CASSDHSETQYF.

The chain's CDR3 is CASSPAGGPITEAFF. The DNA of the CDR3 is TGCGCCAGCAGCCCCGCAGGGGGGCCGATCACTGAAGCTTTCTTT. This chain joins TRBV4-1 and TRBJ1-1, with 7 bases fitting TRBD1. CDR1 and CDR2 (germline): MGHRA, YSYEKL. The V segment lost 4 bases and the J segment 4 bases; nucleotides outside the gene matches: 9. The CDR3 sequence is 15 residues long.

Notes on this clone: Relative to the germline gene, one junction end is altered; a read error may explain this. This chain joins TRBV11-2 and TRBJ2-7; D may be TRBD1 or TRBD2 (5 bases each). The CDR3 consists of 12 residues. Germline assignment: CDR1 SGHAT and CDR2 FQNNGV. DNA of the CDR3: TGTGCCAGCAGCCCGGGGACCCTGCAAGGAATCTTC. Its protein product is CASSPGTLQGIF.

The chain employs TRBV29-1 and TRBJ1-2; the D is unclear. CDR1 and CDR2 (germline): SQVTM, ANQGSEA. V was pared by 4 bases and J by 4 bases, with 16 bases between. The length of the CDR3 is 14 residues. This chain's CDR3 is CSVVSHVIPYGYTF. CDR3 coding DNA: TGCAGCGTTGTCAGCCATGTTATTCCCTATGGCTACACCTTC.

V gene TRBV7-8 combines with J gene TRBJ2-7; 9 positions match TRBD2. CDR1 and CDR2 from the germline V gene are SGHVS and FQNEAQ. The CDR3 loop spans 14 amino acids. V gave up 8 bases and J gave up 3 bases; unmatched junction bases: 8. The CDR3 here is CASVRLAEGYEQYF. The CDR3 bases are TGTGCCAGCGTCCGACTAGCGGAGGGCTACGAGCAGTACTTC.

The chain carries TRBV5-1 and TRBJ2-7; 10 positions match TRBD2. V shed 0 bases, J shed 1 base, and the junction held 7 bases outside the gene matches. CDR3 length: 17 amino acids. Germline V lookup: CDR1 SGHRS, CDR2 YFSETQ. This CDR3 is CASSLDSIAGGSYEQYF. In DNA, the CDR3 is TGCGCCAGCAGCTTGGATTCTATAGCGGGAGGATCCTACGAGCAGTACTTC.